These 13 T cell receptor beta chains originate from one sample sequenced in a study of early T cells in non-severe SARS-CoV-2 infection (dated by TCRdb to the early 2020s). Library method: 5' RACE. Sequenced on a NextSeq 500. TCRdb redid the processing of the public reads, applying fastp at Q25 and MiXCR, and retained in-frame beta chains. Every distinct CDR3 protein forms one entry, paired with its most common genes and DNA. This sample is represented by about 32,000 distinct CDR3 sequences; roughly 5.4% of them were singletons. The ten largest clonotypes hold about 3.5% of the sample. The sample comprised whole blood. These receptors were obtained from an adult who was a healthcare worker with PCR-confirmed SARS-CoV-2 infection or an uninfected control (not recorded which).

CDR3 in amino acids: CASSGHSISYNEQFF. Here the CDR3 DNA reads TGTGCCAGCAGCGGACACTCGATCTCCTACAATGAGCAGTTCTTC. The V gene is TRBV21-1, the J gene TRBJ2-1; TRBD1, the D gene given by the table, was not confirmed from the DNA. TRBV21-1 is an annotated pseudogene. This CDR3 is built from 15 residues.

This clonotype has a count of ten or more. The rearrangement links TRBV19 to TRBJ1-5; 8 bases are a match to TRBD1. The CDR3 is made up of 16 amino acids. Germline V gene sequence: CDR1 LNHDA, CDR2 SQIVND (reference sequence). With 5 bases clipped from V and 11 bases from J, the junction kept 17 bases outside the gene matches. The CDR3 protein is CASSPKTGAASRSQHF. CDR3 DNA: TGTGCCAGTAGTCCCAAGACAGGGGCCGCCTCTAGGTCCCAGCATTTT.

V and J are TRBV5-6 and TRBJ1-6; no reliable D call. Germline values: CDR1 SGHDT, CDR2 YYEEEE. Trimming took 8 bases from V and 2 from J, leaving 5 bases between them. The CDR3 runs 12 residues. This CDR3 is CASSTYNSPLHF. In DNA, the CDR3 is TGTGCCAGTAGCACCTATAATTCACCCCTCCACTTT.

This clonotype came up a few times. The genes are TRBV7-3 and TRBJ2-7; the match to TRBD2 covers 9 bases. J was trimmed by 5 bases and V by 5 bases; bases with no gene match: 7. The CDR3 spans 14 residues. The germline CDR1 and CDR2 sequences are SGHTA and FQGTGA. This chain's CDR3 is CASSKTGTSHEQYF. The CDR3 nucleotides read TGTGCCAGCAGCAAGACCGGGACTAGCCACGAGCAGTACTTC.

This clonotype has ten or more counts. The rearrangement uses TRBV15 and TRBJ2-5; TRBD2 matches 12 bases. CDR3 length equals 19 residues. Germline loops: CDR1 LNHNV, CDR2 YYDKDF (reference sequence). Germline trimming cut 0 bases from V and 0 bases from J; bases unmatched to any gene: 8. The CDR3 coding sequence is TGTGCCACCAGCAGAGATTCCTTGACTAGCGGGAGCCACCAAGAGACCCAGTACTTC. Translated: CATSRDSLTSGSHQETQYF.

The chain links TRBV5-1 to TRBJ2-3; 7 bases are a match to TRBD2. With V trimmed by 5 bases and J by 4 bases, 10 bases remained unmatched. Germline lookup yields CDR1 SGHRS and CDR2 YFSETQ. The CDR3 is made up of 15 amino acids. Here the CDR3 reads CASRPPAGESDTQYF. The CDR3 DNA sequence: TGCGCCAGCAGGCCCCCTGCGGGAGAGTCAGATACGCAGTATTTT.

This clonotype was detected many times. The chain combines TRBV7-2 with TRBJ2-1; 7 bases are a match to TRBD2. The V gene's germline CDR1 is SGHTA and CDR2 FQGNSA. V gave up 0 bases and J gave up 9 bases; unmatched junction bases: 5. The CDR3 sequence is 14 residues long. As DNA, the CDR3 is TGTGCCAGCAGCTTAGCGGGGAGGGACCCTGAGCAGTTCTTC. The encoded protein is CASSLAGRDPEQFF.

Ten or more counts support this clonotype. This chain connects TRBV2 to TRBJ2-4, with TRBD1 identical over 8 bases. V lost 3 bases, J lost 5 bases, and 3 bases stayed unmatched. The CDR3 consists of 14 residues. CDR1 SNHLY and CDR2 FYNNEI come from the germline V gene. The CDR3 protein is CASSEGTGENIQYF. In DNA, the CDR3 is TGTGCCAGCAGTGAGGGGACAGGAGAAAACATTCAGTACTTC. Based on the CDR3 plus reference TRBV2 and TRBJ2-4, the full variable domain is EPEVTQTPSHQVTQMGQEVILRCVPISNHLYFYWYRQILGQKVEFLVSFYNNEISEKSEIFDDQFSVERPDGSNFTLKIRSTKLEDSAMYFCASSEGTGENIQYFGAGTRLSVL.

This clonotype has ten or more counts. This chain links TRBV7-2 with TRBJ2-1, with 7 bases identical to TRBD1. This CDR3 has 16 amino acids. V dropped 5 bases and J dropped 8; count of bases not matched to a gene: 15. CDR1 and CDR2 (germline): SGHTA, FQGNSA. CDR3 region: CASSLGLRQGLHEQFF. In DNA, the CDR3 is TGTGCCAGCAGCCTCGGACTCAGACAGGGTTTGCATGAGCAGTTCTTC.

The V gene is TRBV6-6, the J gene TRBJ1-6; possibly TRBD1 for D (5 bases). Between the trimmed V and J ends, which lost 7 bases and 8 bases, there was a span of 18 bases. The CDR3 extends over 15 amino acids. CDR1 and CDR2 from the germline V gene are MNHNY and SVGAGI (reference sequence). The CDR3 sequence: CASNTQGLADSPLHF. For the CDR3, the DNA is TGTGCCAGCAACACCCAGGGACTAGCTGATTCACCCCTCCACTTT.

This clonotype was picked up many times. The rearrangement joins TRBV12-3 or TRBV12-4 to TRBJ2-6; TRBD1 matches at 7 bases. This CDR3 comprises 17 residues. Losses at the gene ends were 8 bases for V and 1 base for J; bases not matched to a gene: 11. This CDR3 is CASHPGQRWSGANVLTF. In DNA, the CDR3 is TGTGCCAGCCACCCGGGACAGAGGTGGTCTGGGGCCAACGTCCTGACTTTC.

Many counts were recorded for this clonotype. J is TRBJ2-2 and V is TRBV29-1, with TRBD2 as a possible D gene (6 bases). From germline, CDR1 is SQVTM and CDR2 ANQGSEA. Between the trimmed V and J ends, which lost 4 bases and 5 bases, there was a span of 14 bases. There are 14 residues in the CDR3. CDR3 sequence: CSVAFGSGTGELFF. Here the CDR3 DNA reads TGCAGCGTTGCTTTCGGGAGTGGTACCGGGGAGCTGTTTTTT.

This clonotype was detected many times. The V call is TRBV29-1, the J call TRBJ2-2, with D unresolved. Trimming removed 5 bases at V and 3 bases at J, with 7 bases between. This CDR3 region has 12 residues. The germline V gene has CDR1 SQVTM and CDR2 ANQGSEA. As DNA, the CDR3 is TGCAGCGTTTGGCAGCACACCGGGGAGCTGTTTTTT. Translation: CSVWQHTGELFF.